This entry lists 5 T cell receptor beta chains sequenced from one sample in a study of identical twins. TCRdb itself ran the 5' RACE reads through MiXCR, one entry per CDR3 protein. The sample comprises 450,000 or so distinct CDR3 sequences, about a fifth of which are singletons, and roughly 12% rests with the top ten. Sequenced sample: naive T cells sorted from blood. These TCRs come from a man aged 45 to 65 in good health.

The chain links TRBV29-1 to TRBJ2-3; D gene ambiguous. This CDR3 has 13 residues. Germline loops: CDR1 SQVTM, CDR2 ANQGSEA. V lost 7 bases and J lost 2, with 13 bases in between. Here the CDR3 DNA reads TGCAGCGGTAGTACTACCTACACAGATACGCAGTATTTT. This sequence encodes CSGSTTYTDTQYF.

This clonotype was seen a single time. This sequence joins TRBV4-2 and TRBJ2-2; 8 bases fit TRBD2. CDR1 is LGHNA and CDR2 is YNFKEQ in the germline V gene. The CDR3 runs to 15 residues. The trim removed 5 bases at V and 9 bases at J, leaving 11 bases unmatched. The CDR3 loop is CASSWAGGDVRELFF. The DNA for the CDR3 is TGTGCCAGCAGCTGGGCGGGGGGTGATGTGAGGGAGCTGTTTTTT.

The rearrangement joins TRBV20-1 to TRBJ1-1, with TRBD1 matching over 7 bases. V was clipped by 5 bases and J by 0 bases; unmatched bases: 9. CDR1 and CDR2 from the germline V gene are DFQATT and SNEGSKA (reference sequence). CDR3 length equals 15 residues. Written as DNA, the CDR3 is TGCAGTGCTGCCGGAGGGGGCAGCATGAACACTGAAGCTTTCTTT. Its translation is CSAAGGGSMNTEAFF.

The chain carries TRBV12-3 or TRBV12-4 and TRBJ2-3; D possibly corresponds to TRBD2 (7 bases). Between the trimmed V and J ends, which lost 1 base and 6 bases, there was a span of 14 bases. CDR3 length: 15 amino acids. DNA for the CDR3: TGTGCCAGCAGTTTAGGGGGGGGGCAATTCGATACGCAGTATTTT. Protein product: CASSLGGGQFDTQYF.

This clonotype has just a few counts. The chain employs TRBV18 and TRBJ1-4; D is possibly TRBD1 (6 bases). The CDR3 length is 16 residues. V was shortened by 2 bases and J by 4 bases, with 14 bases between the two germline ends. The germline CDR1 and CDR2 sequences are KGHSH and LQKENI. CDR3 bases: TGTGCCAGCTCACCAACCCCAGGGGCCTTTAATGAAAAACTGTTTTTT. Its protein is CASSPTPGAFNEKLFF. Supplemented by reference TRBV18 and TRBJ1-4, the full variable domain reads NAGVMQNPRHLVRRRGQEARLRCSPMKGHSHVYWYRQLPEEGLKFMVYLQKENIIDESGMPKERFSAEFPKEGPSILRIQQVVRGDSAAYFCASSPTPGAFNEKLFFGSGTQLSVL.